The following is a T cell receptor (beta chain) sequence with its context. This sample stems from a study of control samples from healthy donors and cancer patients. The table came from immunoSEQ multiplex PCR; TCRdb's copy has only in-frame clones and leaves some out. The sample carries about 22,000 clones, around 83% recorded once. The clonotype was recovered from a man aged 55 to 70 with head and neck cancer. The sequenced sample consisted of PBMCs.

CDR3 residues: CASSGGWVGANTGELFF. The CDR3 region has the DNA TGTGCCAGCAGTGGTGGATGGGTCGGGGCGAACACCGGGGAGCTGTTTTTT. The rearrangement joins TRBV6-1 to TRBJ2-2; a possible D gene is TRBD2 (5 bases). Germline V gene data show CDR1 as MNHNS and CDR2 as SASEGT. The CDR3 totals 17 residues. Trimming shortened V by 4 bases and J by 0 bases, and 15 bases separated the two germline ends.